Shown below are 13 T cell receptor beta chains from a single sample sequenced in a study of cytomegalovirus exposure and HLA in healthy donors (dated by TCRdb to about 2017). Libraries were prepared through the immunoSEQ multiplex PCR assay. For the multiplex PCR, a mixture combining 60 forward primers for TCR Vbeta segments and 13 reverse primers for TCR Jbeta segments was used. TCRdb stores this immuneACCESS table with in-frame sequences only. Part of the clones is absent; in the studies checked, under half of the shortfall reflects unresolved V genes, and no reason is known for the rest. This sample lists roughly 120,000 clones; 75% to 85% were detected once. Clones ranked in the top ten supply approximately 2% of the sample. Sequencing was carried out using PBMCs. The source of these receptors is a young man in good health and CMV-seronegative.

This sequence joins TRBV18 and TRBJ1-2; the match to TRBD1 covers 8 bases. In germline, CDR1 is KGHSH, CDR2 LQKENI. The J segment lost 4 bases and the V segment lost 6 bases, leaving 7 bases of the junction unmatched. There are 14 residues in the CDR3. The CDR3 region has the DNA TGTGCCAGCTCCACGGACAGGGTGGGCTATGGCTACACCTTC. Encoded protein: CASSTDRVGYGYTF.

This sequence joins TRBV28 and TRBJ1-6; D ambiguous. The CDR3 has 13 amino acids. Germline V CDR1 and CDR2: MDHEN, SYDVKM. V was shortened by 6 bases and J by 4 bases, with 7 bases between the two germline ends. CDR3 coding DNA: TGTGCCAGCAGGGCACAGTATAATTCACCCCTCCACTTT. Its protein product is CASRAQYNSPLHF.

With respect to this clone: At the DNA level, this CDR3 is encoded by other sequences in the same sample as well. J is TRBJ2-1 and V is TRBV7-8; 11 bases map to TRBD2. Trimming at V came to 6 bases and at J to 0 bases, leaving 4 bases not matched to a gene. The germline V gene encodes CDR1 SGHVS and CDR2 FQNEAQ. The CDR3 length is 16 residues. The CDR3 here is CASRSTSGSSYNEQFF. The CDR3 coding sequence is TGTGCCAGCAGGTCCACTAGCGGGAGCTCCTACAATGAGCAGTTCTTC.

This clone has a handful of counts. V gene TRBV5-4 combines with J gene TRBJ2-7; 8 nucleotides line up with TRBD1. Germline V gives CDR1 SGHNT, CDR2 YYREEE (reference sequence). The CDR3 sequence is 15 residues long. The V and J ends lost 4 bases and 2 bases, in that order; junction bases with no gene match: 8. CDR3 protein: CASSAAQDRAYEQYF. As DNA, the CDR3 is TGTGCCAGCAGCGCCGCGCAGGACAGGGCCTACGAGCAGTACTTC.

The gene calls are TRBV7-3 and TRBJ2-1, with 11 bases matching TRBD2. This CDR3 is 16 amino acids long. Germline V gives CDR1 SGHTA, CDR2 FQGTGA. V trimming: 3 bases; J trimming: 4 bases; junction bases outside the gene matches: 5. The CDR3 is CASSFVGTSGYNEQFF. CDR3 sequence (DNA): TGTGCCAGCAGCTTTGTAGGGACTAGCGGATACAATGAGCAGTTCTTC.

This clone was seen just once. This chain uses TRBV7-9 with TRBJ2-2, with 14 bases identical to TRBD2. CDR1 is SEHNR and CDR2 is FQNEAQ in the germline V gene (reference sequence). There are 16 residues in the CDR3. The V gene end was trimmed by 8 bases and the J gene end by 5 bases; junction bases not matched to a gene: 7. CDR3 sequence reads: CASRHGTSGSTGELFF. CDR3 nucleotides: TGTGCCAGCCGACACGGGACTAGCGGGAGTACCGGGGAGCTGTTTTTT.

Concerning this clone itself: This specimen includes other DNA sequences encoding the same CDR3. This sequence joins TRBV18 and TRBJ2-7, with 7 bases identical to TRBD1. This CDR3 spans 13 amino acids. CDR1 and CDR2 (germline): KGHSH, LQKENI. V trimming: 3 bases; J trimming: 1 base; junction bases outside the gene matches: 0. Here the CDR3 reads CASSPTGSYEQYF. Here the CDR3 DNA reads TGTGCCAGCTCACCGACAGGGTCCTACGAGCAGTACTTC.

This clone has more than one count but fewer than ten. The chain joins TRBV5-1 to TRBJ1-6, with 8 bases matching TRBD1. V dropped 4 bases and J dropped 0; count of bases not matched to a gene: 6. The CDR3 is 17 residues long. The germline gives CDR1 SGHRS, CDR2 YFSETQ. The CDR3 loop is CASSTGTGSSYNSPLHF. CDR3 sequence (DNA): TGCGCCAGCAGCACCGGGACAGGAAGCTCCTATAATTCACCCCTCCACTTT.

The chain has TRBV5-1 and TRBJ2-4, with a possible D match to TRBD2 (6 bases). This CDR3 comprises 15 residues. Germline V CDR1 and CDR2: SGHRS, YFSETQ. The V gene lost 1 base and the J gene lost 0 bases, with 8 bases spanning the gap. CDR3 in amino acids: CASSLRGLAKNIQYF. The CDR3, as DNA: TGCGCCAGCAGCTTGCGGGGACTAGCCAAAAACATTCAGTACTTC. The full variable domain, with the rest looked up from reference TRBV5-1 and TRBJ2-4, is KAGVTQTPRYLIKTRGQQVTLSCSPISGHRSVSWYQQTPGQGLQFLFEYFSETQRNKGNFPGRFSGRQFSNSRSEMNVSTLELGDSALYLCASSLRGLAKNIQYFGAGTRLSVL.

This clone was seen a few times. The rearrangement joins TRBV7-2 to TRBJ1-5, with 8 bases identical to TRBD1. In germline, CDR1 is SGHTA, CDR2 FQGNSA. After removal of 6 bases from V and 7 bases from J, the junction contained 8 bases not matched to a gene. This CDR3 is built from 14 residues. The CDR3 reads CASRGTGRNQPQHF. CDR3 DNA: TGTGCCAGCAGGGGGACAGGAAGGAACCAGCCCCAGCATTTT.

The rearrangement links TRBV30 to TRBJ2-1, with TRBD2 matching 12 bases. With 3 bases clipped from V and 0 bases from J, the junction kept 9 bases outside the gene matches. The germline gives CDR1 GTSNPN, CDR2 SVGIG (reference sequence). The CDR3 covers 18 residues. The CDR3 DNA reads as TGTGCCTGGAGCTGGACTAGCGGGAAAGGGGTCTCCTACAATGAGCAGTTCTTC. Translation: CAWSWTSGKGVSYNEQFF.

The rearrangement joins TRBV5-1 to TRBJ2-5; 9 positions agree with TRBD1. The J call may not be correct, given that the DNA end is closer to TRBJ2-7. CDR3 length: 14 amino acids. Germline CDR1 is SGHRS and CDR2 is YFSETQ. The CDR3 bases are TGCGCCAGCAGTAAGATAGACAGGGGGGGCGAGCAGTACTTC. Amino acid sequence: CASSKIDRGGEQYF.

The V and J genes are TRBV19 and TRBJ2-1; 10 nucleotides agree with TRBD2. The CDR3 is 17 amino acids. J was trimmed by 6 bases and V by 1 base; bases with no gene match: 9. Germline CDR1 reads LNHDA; CDR2 reads SQIVND (reference sequence). The CDR3 sequence: CASSIGTSGTRGNEQFF. Here the CDR3 DNA reads TGTGCCAGTAGTATAGGGACTAGCGGAACCCGGGGCAATGAGCAGTTCTTC.